This is a list of T cell receptor beta chains from one sample in a study of healthy donors' naive CD4 and CD8 T cells. One entry per CDR3 protein, called by TCRdb with MiXCR from the reads. The sample lists about 180,000 distinct CDR3 sequences; around 70% were seen once. Sequencing was done on a sample of naive CD4+ and CD8+ T cells sorted from blood, pooled from several donors. These receptors originate from a pool of human donors in good health; the sample pools cells from several healthy donors. Each CDR3 is given with its conserved first and last residue. A D gene is named only where the DNA matches it firmly. Not all rows give a size; the values are once, few, many and, for expanded clones, a class.

V	D	size	J	DNA	CDR3
TRBV30	NA	NA	TRBJ2-7	TGTGCCTGGAGCCCTTATAGGCCCTCCTACGAGCAGTACTTC	CAWSPYRPSYEQYF
TRBV30	NA	NA	TRBJ2-2	TGTGCCTGGGGGTCCGGGGAGCTGTTTTTT	CAWGSGELFF
TRBV7-2	NA	NA	TRBJ2-3	TGTGCCAGCAGCTTAGAATTCACAGATACGCAGTATTTT	CASSLEFTDTQYF
TRBV30	NA	NA	TRBJ2-7	TGTGCCTGGTCAGGAGGGCCCTACGAGCAGTACTTC	CAWSGGPYEQYF
TRBV15	NA	NA	TRBJ2-5	TGTGCCACCAGCGGAAGGGCACAAGAGACCCAGTACTTC	CATSGRAQETQYF
TRBV6-2/TRBV6-3	NA	NA	TRBJ2-3	TGTGCCAGCAGTCCTCCCACAGATACGCAGTATTTT	CASSPPTDTQYF
TRBV29-1	TRBD1	few	TRBJ2-7	TGCAGCGTCACTGAGACCGGGACAGTGCTATCCGAGCAGTACTTC	CSVTETGTVLSEQYF
TRBV5-4	NA	few	TRBJ2-3	TGTGCCAGCACCCTCAGGGGCACAGATACGCAGTATTTT	CASTLRGTDTQYF
TRBV6-5	TRBD2	NA	TRBJ2-3	TGTGCCAGCAGTTCCAGACTAGCGGGGGCCCTCACAGATACGCAGTATTTT	CASSSRLAGALTDTQYF
TRBV30	NA	NA	TRBJ1-1	TGTGCCTGGAGCTCTGACAGTCTGTGGAACACTGAAGCTTTCTTT	CAWSSDSLWNTEAFF
TRBV6-2/TRBV6-3	NA	NA	TRBJ2-1	TGTGCCAGCAGTTACAAGGACTACTCGATCAATGAGCAGTTCTTC	CASSYKDYSINEQFF
TRBV6-5	NA	NA	TRBJ1-1	TGTGCCACCCTAACGGACACTGAAGCTTTCTTT	CATLTDTEAFF
TRBV6-2/TRBV6-3	TRBD2	NA	TRBJ2-3	TGTGCCAGCAGCCTGGTAGCGGGAGGGCCACTGGATACGCAGTATTTT	CASSLVAGGPLDTQYF
TRBV19	TRBD2	NA	TRBJ2-1	TGTGCCAGTAGCCCTGAGCGGGGATACTACAATGAGCAGTTCTTC	CASSPERGYYNEQFF
TRBV29-1	TRBD1	NA	TRBJ2-7	TGCAGCGTTGAGGACAGGCTTTCCTACGAGCAGTACTTC	CSVEDRLSYEQYF
TRBV6-5	NA	NA	TRBJ1-1	TGTGCCAGCACCCGACCACGGGATACTGAAGCTTTCTTT	CASTRPRDTEAFF
TRBV29-1	NA	NA	TRBJ2-7	TGCAGCATTGTGGGAGAGGGCTACGAGCAGTACTTC	CSIVGEGYEQYF
TRBV29-1	NA	NA	TRBJ2-2	TGCAGCGTTGAAAGGCCGAACACCGGGGAGCTGTTTTTT	CSVERPNTGELFF
TRBV2	TRBD1	NA	TRBJ2-5	TGTGCCAGCAGTGTCAGACAGGGGGCCTCAGAAGAGACCCAGTACTTC	CASSVRQGASEETQYF
TRBV29-1	NA	NA	TRBJ1-2	TGCAGCGTTGAAGATCTAGGCCGGCGCTACACCTTC	CSVEDLGRRYTF
TRBV5-6	NA	NA	TRBJ2-7	TGTGCCAGCAGCCCCCGTCGAAGCTCCTACGAGCAGTACTTC	CASSPRRSSYEQYF
TRBV4-1	NA	few	TRBJ1-1	TGCGCCAGCAGCGGGGCCGGGACGGTGGGGATGAACACTGAAGCTTTCTTT	CASSGAGTVGMNTEAFF